The 27 T cell receptor beta chains given below trace back to one sample, sequenced in a study of blood T cell repertoires in COVID-19. Repertoires were generated with immunoSEQ multiplex PCR, while TCRdb's copy carries only in-frame clones and drops some. In the table there are roughly 200,000 clones, 70% to 90% of which are singletons. The material sequenced was peripheral blood. These receptors were collected from a woman under 30 who had recovered from COVID-19.

V usage is TRBV7-2 and J usage is TRBJ1-3, with D possibly matching TRBD1 (6 bases). V lost 4 bases to trimming and J lost 0 bases, with 10 bases between them. Germline loops: CDR1 SGHTA, CDR2 FQGNSA. CDR3 length: 15 amino acids. The CDR3 sequence: CASSSGTSSGNTIYF. CDR3 nucleotides: TGTGCCAGCAGCTCCGGGACAAGCTCTGGAAACACCATATATTTT.

This rearrangement joins TRBV2 to TRBJ2-7; TRBD1 is a possible D gene (6 bases). The length of the CDR3 is 16 residues. V lost 6 bases and J 5 bases, leaving 23 bases between the germline ends. Germline V gene data show CDR1 as SNHLY and CDR2 as FYNNEI. The CDR3 sequence: CASSLRTVRDRNEQYF. The CDR3, as DNA: TGTGCCAGCAGCCTCCGGACAGTCCGAGATCGGAACGAGCAGTACTTC.

The rearrangement uses TRBV7-8 and TRBJ2-1, with TRBD2 matching over 15 bases. J lost 8 bases, V lost 3 bases, and 11 bases had no gene match. Germline CDR1 SGHVS, CDR2 FQNEAQ. This CDR3 contains 18 residues. CDR3 sequence reads: CASSFGLAGGGLSDEQFF. DNA for the CDR3: TGTGCCAGCAGCTTTGGACTAGCGGGAGGGGGACTCTCGGATGAGCAGTTCTTC.

The V gene is TRBV27, the J gene TRBJ2-1, with D possibly matching TRBD1 (6 bases). Trimming took 5 bases from V and 3 from J, leaving 17 bases between them. Germline loops: CDR1 MNHEY, CDR2 SMNVEV (reference sequence). This CDR3 is 16 amino acids long. This CDR3 reads CASSANRDNFYNEQFF. CDR3 nucleotide sequence: TGTGCCAGCAGTGCCAACCGGGACAACTTCTACAATGAGCAGTTCTTC.

V is TRBV6-2 or TRBV6-3 and J is TRBJ2-7, with D possibly being TRBD1 (6 bases). The germline V gene has CDR1 MNHEY and CDR2 SVGEGT. CDR3 length equals 15 residues. The ends were cut back, 2 bases at V and 7 bases at J, with 18 bases in the middle. CDR3 region: CASSYPGTTNLEQYF. CDR3 coding DNA: TGTGCCAGCAGTTACCCCGGGACAACCAATTTAGAGCAGTACTTC.

The genes are TRBV7-2 and TRBJ2-5; 9 positions match TRBD2. Germline-derived CDR1 and CDR2 are SGHTA and FQGNSA. The length of the CDR3 is 16 residues. After removal of 4 bases from V and 1 base from J, the junction contained 7 bases not matched to a gene. The CDR3 is CASSSGTSLSQETQYF. Here the CDR3 DNA reads TGTGCCAGCAGCTCCGGGACTAGCCTATCCCAAGAGACCCAGTACTTC.

In its sample, this clone was seen once. The chain has TRBV5-4 and TRBJ2-1, with TRBD2 matching over 7 bases. Trimming cost V 3 bases and J 6 bases; bases outside gene matches: 15. Germline V lookup: CDR1 SGHNT, CDR2 YYREEE (reference sequence). The CDR3 loop spans 17 amino acids. CDR3 region: CASSWLKGLVRSNEQFF. The CDR3 region has the DNA TGTGCCAGCAGCTGGTTGAAAGGACTAGTAAGGTCCAATGAGCAGTTCTTC.

The rearrangement uses TRBV19 and TRBJ1-1; tentative D call: TRBD1 (6 bases). Trimming took 6 bases from V and 0 from J, leaving 8 bases between them. CDR3 size: 13 residues. Per the germline V gene, CDR1 is LNHDA and CDR2 is SQIVND (reference sequence). The CDR3 is CASSQGLNTEAFF. The CDR3 bases are TGTGCCAGTAGCCAGGGGCTGAACACTGAAGCTTTCTTT. Based on the CDR3 plus reference TRBV19 and TRBJ1-1, the full variable domain is DGGITQSPKYLFRKEGQNVTLSCEQNLNHDAMYWYRQDPGQGLRLIYYSQIVNDFQKGDIAEGYSVSREKKESFPLTVTSAQKNPTAFYLCASSQGLNTEAFFGQGTRLTVV.

A few counts support this clone. This sequence joins TRBV6-2 or TRBV6-3 and TRBJ2-7; possibly TRBD2 for D (6 bases). Germline V gene sequence: CDR1 MNHEY, CDR2 SVGEGT. The CDR3 is 14 residues long. The V end lost 2 bases, the J end lost 2 bases, and 10 bases lay between the germline ends. CDR3 sequence: CASSYVEGPYEQYF. The CDR3 nucleotides are TGTGCCAGCAGTTACGTGGAGGGTCCCTACGAGCAGTACTTC.

The CDR3 DNA is TGTGCCACTTCCCCCCAGGGGGCGAACACCGGGGAGCTGTTTTTT. It codes for CATSPQGANTGELFF. The rearrangement uses TRBV15 and TRBJ2-2, with 7 bases identical to TRBD1. The CDR3 loop spans 15 amino acids. Germline loops: CDR1 LNHNV, CDR2 YYDKDF (reference sequence). The ends lost 9 bases at V and 0 bases at J; junction bases unmatched: 7. The full variable domain, its missing parts supplied by reference TRBV15 and TRBJ2-2, is DAMVIQNPRYQVTQFGKPVTLSCSQTLNHNVMYWYQQKSSQAPKLLFHYYDKDFNNEADTPDNFQSRRPNTSFCFLDIRSPGLGDTAMYLCATSPQGANTGELFFGEGSRLTVL.

The genes are TRBV5-6 and TRBJ1-1, with TRBD1 as a possible D gene (6 bases). Trimming removed 0 bases at V and 2 bases at J, with 17 bases between. This CDR3 contains 17 residues. Looked up from germline, CDR1 is SGHDT and CDR2 is YYEEEE. The CDR3 DNA follows: TGTGCCAGCAGCTTGGTAGGGGGGGCCCCGAGAAACACTGAAGCTTTCTTT. This sequence encodes CASSLVGGAPRNTEAFF.

The chain couples TRBV28 to TRBJ2-7; D may be TRBD2 (5 bases). The germline CDR1 and CDR2 sequences are MDHEN and SYDVKM. The CDR3 runs 15 residues. V lost 6 bases and J lost 7, with 22 bases in between. CDR3 in amino acids: CASSSIPPDGREQYF. Written as DNA, the CDR3 is TGTGCCAGCAGCTCTATACCACCCGATGGGAGAGAGCAGTACTTC.

J is TRBJ2-7 and V is TRBV19; TRBD2 matches at 9 bases. V was clipped by 6 bases and J by 3 bases; unmatched bases: 9. Per germline, CDR1 LNHDA and CDR2 SQIVND (reference sequence). The CDR3 has 15 amino acids. The CDR3 spells CASSRSTSGGYEQYF. CDR3 in DNA: TGTGCCAGTAGCCGATCGACTAGCGGTGGCTACGAGCAGTACTTC.

This chain uses TRBV7-2 with TRBJ2-3; TRBD2 matches 7 bases. Germline V gene data show CDR1 as SGHTA and CDR2 as FQGNSA. V gave up 5 bases and J gave up 7 bases; unmatched junction bases: 9. The CDR3 has 14 amino acids. Here the CDR3 DNA reads TGTGCCAGCAGCCCCCACAAGCGGGAACATACGCAGTATTTT. Translating it yields CASSPHKREHTQYF.

This clone appeared a single time. The rearrangement joins TRBV3-1 (or the pseudogene TRBV3-2) to TRBJ1-2, with D possibly TRBD1 on 5 matching bases. With 3 bases removed from V and 1 base from J, the gap between germline ends came to 15 bases. The CDR3 covers 16 residues. The germline CDR1 and CDR2 sequences are LGHDT and YNNKEL (reference sequence). CDR3 region: CASSQATEFFNYGYTF. DNA for the CDR3: TGTGCCAGCAGCCAGGCGACAGAATTCTTTAACTATGGCTACACCTTC.

The chain has TRBV5-1 and TRBJ2-5; 7 positions agree with TRBD1. V dropped 6 bases and J dropped 3; count of bases not matched to a gene: 11. The CDR3 sequence is 15 residues long. Germline V gene sequence: CDR1 SGHRS, CDR2 YFSETQ. The chain's CDR3 is CASTLGGQNKETQYF. DNA of the CDR3: TGCGCCAGCACCTTAGGGGGACAGAACAAAGAGACCCAGTACTTC. Filled out from reference TRBV5-1 and TRBJ2-5, the complete variable domain reads KAGVTQTPRYLIKTRGQQVTLSCSPISGHRSVSWYQQTPGQGLQFLFEYFSETQRNKGNFPGRFSGRQFSNSRSEMNVSTLELGDSALYLCASTLGGQNKETQYFGPGTRLLVL.

The chain uses TRBV5-1 and TRBJ2-3; D call uncertain. In germline, CDR1 is SGHRS, CDR2 YFSETQ. The CDR3 is 12 residues long. V was pared by 0 bases and J by 6 bases, with 5 bases between. CDR3 sequence reads: CASSLGEDTQYF. CDR3 DNA sequence: TGCGCCAGCAGCTTGGGTGAGGATACGCAGTATTTT.

The J gene is TRBJ2-2, the V gene TRBV13; D remains unclear. Trimming stripped 6 bases from V and 3 bases from J, with 11 bases between. CDR1 PRHDT and CDR2 FYEKMQ come from the germline V gene (reference sequence). The length of the CDR3 is 14 residues. CDR3 bases: TGTGCCAGCAGACAGAAGATCGACACCGGGGAGCTGTTTTTT. It translates to CASRQKIDTGELFF.

This chain links TRBV4-1 with TRBJ1-3; 7 bases line up with TRBD1. Germline CDR1 and CDR2: MGHRA and YSYEKL. V lost 4 bases and J lost 8; bases outside the gene matches: 8. The CDR3 is 14 residues long. Here the CDR3 DNA reads TGCGCCAGCAGCCCTAGAGGGGGCAGGGACACCATATATTTT. Protein product: CASSPRGGRDTIYF.

The rearrangement links TRBV27 to TRBJ2-1; D is perhaps TRBD1 (6 bases). The CDR3 spans 14 residues. Per germline, CDR1 MNHEY and CDR2 SMNVEV (reference sequence). Trimming removed 6 bases at V and 3 bases at J, with 12 bases between. In nucleotides, the CDR3 is TGTGCCAGCAGCGTGGGGGCCATCTACAATGAGCAGTTCTTC. The encoded protein is CASSVGAIYNEQFF.

The chain has TRBV7-2 and TRBJ2-3; 12 nucleotides match TRBD2. Looked up from germline, CDR1 is SGHTA and CDR2 is FQGNSA. V dropped 2 bases and J dropped 0; count of bases not matched to a gene: 6. This CDR3 is built from 18 residues. In DNA form, the CDR3 reads TGTGCCAGCAGCTTAATTCTAGCGGGAGGGACGAGCACAGATACGCAGTATTTT. This sequence encodes CASSLILAGGTSTDTQYF. Using reference TRBV7-2 and TRBJ2-3 for the parts outside the CDR3, the full variable domain is GAGVSQSPSNKVTEKGKDVELRCDPISGHTALYWYRQSLGQGLEFLIYFQGNSAPDKSGLPSDRFSAERTGGSVSTLTIQRTQQEDSAVYLCASSLILAGGTSTDTQYFGPGTRLTVL.

The rearrangement links TRBV11-2 to TRBJ2-5; 10 bases match TRBD2. The CDR3 runs 14 residues. Germline V lookup: CDR1 SGHAT, CDR2 FQNNGV. Unmatched junction bases numbered 2, after V lost 5 bases and J lost 2 bases. The CDR3 reads CASSALAGQETQYF. The CDR3 nucleotides read TGTGCCAGCAGCGCACTAGCGGGACAAGAGACCCAGTACTTC.

CDR3 DNA sequence: TGTGCCAGCAGCGTAGCTTCCGGGGGATCTAACTATGGCTACACCTTC. This encodes CASSVASGGSNYGYTF. The chain recombines TRBV9 with TRBJ1-2; D possibly corresponds to TRBD1 (5 bases). The CDR3 is made up of 16 amino acids. V shed 0 bases and J shed 0 bases, with 12 bases lying between them. The germline CDR1 and CDR2 sequences are SGDLS and YYNGEE. Full variable domain (missing parts from reference TRBV9 and TRBJ1-2): DSGVTQTPKHLITATGQRVTLRCSPRSGDLSVYWYQQSLDQGLQFLIQYYNGEERAKGNILERFSAQQFPDLHSELNLSSLELGDSALYFCASSVASGGSNYGYTFGSGTRLTVV.

The J gene is TRBJ1-4, the V gene TRBV19, with 11 positions matching TRBD1. Trimming cost V 9 bases and J 8 bases; bases outside gene matches: 5. The CDR3 covers 13 residues. Germline V gene data show CDR1 as LNHDA and CDR2 as SQIVND (reference sequence). Written as DNA, the CDR3 is TGTGCCAGCCGGGACAGGGGGAACGAAAAACTGTTTTTT. As protein: CASRDRGNEKLFF.

The V and J genes are TRBV2 and TRBJ2-1, with 10 bases aligning to TRBD2. Per germline, CDR1 SNHLY and CDR2 FYNNEI. The CDR3 is 14 amino acids. The V gene end was trimmed by 8 bases and the J gene end by 3 bases; junction bases not matched to a gene: 4. The CDR3 coding sequence is TGTGCCAGCGGGTGGACTAGCGGCTACAATGAGCAGTTCTTC. This sequence encodes CASGWTSGYNEQFF.

The chain combines TRBV7-2 with TRBJ2-4, with 7 bases identical to TRBD1. Trimming cost V 6 bases and J 7 bases; bases outside gene matches: 3. CDR1 is SGHTA and CDR2 is FQGNSA in the germline V gene. There are 12 residues in the CDR3. The CDR3 DNA sequence: TGTGCCAGCAGTTCACAGGGGAACATTCAGTACTTC. Translating gives CASSSQGNIQYF.

V usage is TRBV5-1 and J usage is TRBJ2-7, with 9 bases aligning to TRBD1. V gave up 0 bases and J gave up 2 bases; unmatched junction bases: 3. CDR3 length: 15 amino acids. In germline, CDR1 is SGHRS, CDR2 YFSETQ. The CDR3 DNA is TGCGCCAGCAGCTTGGGACAGGGGGGCCCCTACGAGCAGTACTTC. Protein sequence: CASSLGQGGPYEQYF.